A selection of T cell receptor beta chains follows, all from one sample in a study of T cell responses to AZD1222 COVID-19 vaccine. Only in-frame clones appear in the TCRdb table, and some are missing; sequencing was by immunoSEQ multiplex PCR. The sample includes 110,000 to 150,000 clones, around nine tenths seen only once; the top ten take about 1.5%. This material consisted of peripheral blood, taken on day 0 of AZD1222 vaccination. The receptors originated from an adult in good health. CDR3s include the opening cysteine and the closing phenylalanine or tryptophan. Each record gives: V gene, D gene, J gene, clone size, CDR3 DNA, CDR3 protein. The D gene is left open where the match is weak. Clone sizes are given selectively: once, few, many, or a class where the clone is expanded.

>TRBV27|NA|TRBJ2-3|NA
TGTGCCAGCAGTTTACTCCCCCTCACAGATACGCAGTATTTT
CASSLLPLTDTQYF
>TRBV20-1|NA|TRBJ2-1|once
TGCAGTGCTAGTTCAACAGGGATCAATGAGCAGTTCTTC
CSASSTGINEQFF
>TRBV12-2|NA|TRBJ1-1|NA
TGTGCAAGTCGCTTAGCTACCGGGACAGTTCACCCAACCACTCGTCGGGACACTGAAGCTTTCTTT
CASRLATGTVHPTTRRDTEAFF
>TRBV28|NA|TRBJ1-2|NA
TGTGCCAGCAGTTTCGGCAGCGAGGATGGCTACACCTTC
CASSFGSEDGYTF
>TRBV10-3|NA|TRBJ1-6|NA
TGTGCCATCAGTGAGTTAGAAAATTCACCCCTCCACTTT
CAISELENSPLHF
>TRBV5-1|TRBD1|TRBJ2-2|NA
TGCGCCAGCAGCTGGGACAGGGGATACACCGGGGAGCTGTTTTTT
CASSWDRGYTGELFF
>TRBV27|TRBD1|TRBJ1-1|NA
TGTGCCAGCAGTTCCCTCACAGGGGGCAGAGGTCTCAAGACTGAAGCTTTCTTT
CASSSLTGGRGLKTEAFF
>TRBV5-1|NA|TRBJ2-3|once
TGCGCCAGCAGGACAGCAACTGCCGCAGATACGCAGTATTTT
CASRTATAADTQYF
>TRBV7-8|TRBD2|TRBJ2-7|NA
TGTGCCAGCAGAACCGGGACTATCTCCTACGAGCAGTACTTC
CASRTGTISYEQYF
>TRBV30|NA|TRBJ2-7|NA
TGTGCCTGGAGTCGATCGGCTTACTACGAGCAGTACTTC
CAWSRSAYYEQYF
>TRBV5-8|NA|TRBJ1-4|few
TGTGCCAGCCGGCCTGGGAGACAGGAGATTGAAAAACTGTTTTTT
CASRPGRQEIEKLFF
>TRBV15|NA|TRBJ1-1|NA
TGTGCCACCAGCAGCCGTCGGGGAAGGGGCGCTGAAGCTTTCTTT
CATSSRRGRGAEAFF
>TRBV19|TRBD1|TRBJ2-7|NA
TGTGCCAGTAGTCCGGTGGGGACAGGGGGCTACGAGCAGTACTTC
CASSPVGTGGYEQYF
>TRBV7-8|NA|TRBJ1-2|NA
TGTGCCAGCAGCCACCCAACAGGGAACTATGGCTACACCTTC
CASSHPTGNYGYTF